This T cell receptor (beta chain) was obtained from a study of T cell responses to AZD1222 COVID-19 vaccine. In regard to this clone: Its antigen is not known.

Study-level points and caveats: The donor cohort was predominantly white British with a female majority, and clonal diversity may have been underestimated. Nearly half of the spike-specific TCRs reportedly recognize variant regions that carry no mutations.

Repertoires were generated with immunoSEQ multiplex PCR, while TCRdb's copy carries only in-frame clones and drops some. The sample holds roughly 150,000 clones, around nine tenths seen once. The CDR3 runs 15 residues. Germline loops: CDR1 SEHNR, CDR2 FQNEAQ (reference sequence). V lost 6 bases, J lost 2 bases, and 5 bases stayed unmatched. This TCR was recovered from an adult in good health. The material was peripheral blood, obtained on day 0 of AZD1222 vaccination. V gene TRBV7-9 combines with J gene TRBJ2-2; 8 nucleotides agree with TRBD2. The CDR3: CASRAGAGNTGELFF. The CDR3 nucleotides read TGTGCCAGCAGAGCGGGGGCCGGAAACACCGGGGAGCTGTTTTTT.